This T cell receptor beta chain originates from a study of immune cell composition in non-small cell lung cancer. Whole-study context: Tumours were mainly lung adenocarcinoma or squamous cell carcinoma.

Per the germline V gene, CDR1 is SGDLS and CDR2 is YYNGEE. The CDR3 consists of 15 residues. V was cut by 3 bases and J by 3 bases, with 14 bases left in between. Normal lung was sampled as far from the tumour as possible, at least 3 cm. Clones were sequenced by immunoSEQ multiplex PCR, and TCRdb holds only the in-frame ones, with some missing. The data show about 6,600 clones, with 82% seen just once and roughly 8.7% held by the top ten. This receptor was taken from a human donor with non-small cell lung cancer. This chain uses TRBV9 with TRBJ2-3, with D possibly being TRBD1 (6 bases). The sequenced material came from non-adjacent lung tissue. Written as DNA, the CDR3 is TGTGCCAGCAGCGCACAGGGTTTCGGAACAGATACGCAGTATTTT. This gives the protein CASSAQGFGTDTQYF.